This T cell receptor (beta chain) came from a study of neurological immune-mediated disorders. Study as a whole: The study included around 34 multiple sclerosis patients, around 30 relapsing-remitting and 3 secondary progressive. Study results and limitations: Among expanded clones, no CDR3 amino acid sequences were shared across subjects, a pattern suggesting private repertoires in all groups.

This clonotype has a count of ten or more. Its antigen is as yet unknown. There are 12 residues in the CDR3. V gave up 10 bases and J gave up 6 bases; unmatched junction bases: 9. Looked up from germline, CDR1 is MNHEY and CDR2 is SVGAGI. The method for making cDNA was 5'RACE, and it used 10-nucleotide random UMIs. In every sequencing run, more than 180 million TCR-beta sequences were generated from 15-18 subjects. TCRdb reanalysed the 5' RACE reads using MiXCR and keeps one entry per CDR3 protein. The data contain about 66,000 distinct CDR3 sequences, 3.4% of them singletons. The chain recombines TRBV6-5 with TRBJ2-7; 7 bases match TRBD1. Material: PBMCs. This sequence originates from a middle-aged man with multiple sclerosis. The CDR3 spells CATRQGLREQYF. In nucleotides, the CDR3 is TGTGCCACACGACAGGGCCTCCGCGAGCAGTACTTC.